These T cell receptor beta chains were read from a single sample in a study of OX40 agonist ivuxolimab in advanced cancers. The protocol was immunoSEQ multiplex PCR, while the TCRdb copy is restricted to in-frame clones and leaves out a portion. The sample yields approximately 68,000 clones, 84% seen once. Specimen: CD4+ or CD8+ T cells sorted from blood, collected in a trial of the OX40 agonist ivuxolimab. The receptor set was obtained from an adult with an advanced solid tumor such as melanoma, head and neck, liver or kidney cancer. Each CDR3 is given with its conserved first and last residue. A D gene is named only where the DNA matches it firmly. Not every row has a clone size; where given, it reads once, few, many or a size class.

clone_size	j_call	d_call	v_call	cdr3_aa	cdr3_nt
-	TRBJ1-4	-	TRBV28	CASRPGRINEKLFF	TGTGCCAGCAGGCCGGGACGGATTAATGAAAAACTGTTTTTT
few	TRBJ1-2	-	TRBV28	CASSLLAAGPWGYTF	TGTGCCAGCAGTTTATTAGCGGCAGGCCCGTGGGGCTACACCTTC
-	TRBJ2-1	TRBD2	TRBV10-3	CAISESPLADTYNEQFF	TGTGCCATCAGTGAGTCGCCGCTAGCGGACACCTACAATGAGCAGTTCTTC
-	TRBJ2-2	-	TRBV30	CAWSVSSGTGELFF	TGTGCCTGGAGTGTCTCTAGTGGAACCGGGGAGCTGTTTTTT
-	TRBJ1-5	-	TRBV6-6	CASSLLRGSGNQPQHF	TGTGCCAGCAGTCTTCTACGGGGTTCGGGCAATCAGCCCCAGCATTTT
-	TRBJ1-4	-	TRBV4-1	CASSHLGGVNEKLFF	TGCGCCAGCAGCCATCTGGGGGGGGTTAATGAAAAACTGTTTTTT
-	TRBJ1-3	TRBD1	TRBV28	CASGTGQGHSGNTIYF	TGTGCCAGCGGGACGGGACAGGGGCACTCTGGAAACACCATATATTTT
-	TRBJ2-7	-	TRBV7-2	CASSKRASLSSYEQYF	TGTGCCAGCAGTAAAAGGGCTAGCCTTTCCTCCTACGAGCAGTACTTC
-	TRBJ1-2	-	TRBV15	CATSRTVDGYTF	TGTGCCACCAGCCGGACGGTGGATGGCTACACCTTC
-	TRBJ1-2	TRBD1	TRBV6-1	CASGQGGGYTF	TGTGCCAGCGGCCAGGGGGGTGGCTACACCTTC
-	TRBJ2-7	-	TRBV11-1	CASEDAPSEQYF	TGTGCCAGCGAGGACGCTCCCTCCGAGCAGTACTTC
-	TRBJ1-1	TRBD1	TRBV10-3	CAITSGGQGNTEAFF	TGTGCCATCACCAGCGGGGGACAGGGGAACACTGAAGCTTTCTTT
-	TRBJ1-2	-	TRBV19	CASSGTYPPYGYTF	TGTGCCAGTAGCGGAACCTACCCTCCCTATGGCTACACCTTC